The 30 T cell receptor beta chains below come from one sample, sequenced in a study of shared clonotypes between healthy human individuals. Assay: immunoSEQ multiplex PCR; the TCRdb copy retains only in-frame clones and omits some. This table has some 2,100,000 clones, more than 90% appearing once. The sequencing input was naive CD4+ T cells sorted from blood. Sample subset: CD45RA+ positively selected. Receptors originate from a man younger than 35 in good health.

The J gene is TRBJ1-2, the V gene TRBV6-6; D unresolved. The germline V and J ends were trimmed by 6 bases and 7 bases, with 18 bases remaining between them. CDR1 is MNHNY and CDR2 is SVGAGI in the germline V gene (reference sequence). The CDR3 runs to 14 residues. CDR3 nucleotides: TGTGCCAGCAGAGATCTCGGGGTTGGTTTTGGCTACACCTTC. This sequence encodes CASRDLGVGFGYTF.

The genes are TRBV21-1 and TRBJ2-5; the listed D gene, TRBD1, was not tested against the DNA. TRBV21-1 represents a pseudogene. This CDR3 spans 17 amino acids. The CDR3 region is CASSGRRTGPAPETQYF. The CDR3 DNA reads as TGTGCCAGCAGCGGGAGAAGGACAGGTCCGGCTCCGGAGACCCAGTACTTC.

The chain links TRBV5-1 to TRBJ2-3; 15 bases match TRBD2. The germline V gene has CDR1 SGHRS and CDR2 YFSETQ. With V trimmed by 0 bases and J by 7 bases, 3 bases remained unmatched. The length of the CDR3 is 16 residues. DNA of the CDR3: TGCGCCAGCAGCTTGGCCGGGACTAGCGGGAGGAATACGCAGTATTTT. It specifies CASSLAGTSGRNTQYF.

J is TRBJ1-4 and V is TRBV5-1; 9 nucleotides line up with TRBD1. This CDR3 spans 14 amino acids. The V gene's germline CDR1 is SGHRS and CDR2 YFSETQ. After removal of 5 bases from V and 8 bases from J, the junction contained 7 bases not matched to a gene. The CDR3 DNA is TGCGCCAGCAGATCATGGACAGGGGAGGAAAAACTGTTTTTT. Encoded protein: CASRSWTGEEKLFF.

The chain employs TRBV27 and TRBJ2-3, with D possibly TRBD1 on 5 matching bases. V lost 8 bases, J lost 5 bases, and 11 bases lay in between. Germline V lookup: CDR1 MNHEY, CDR2 SMNVEV (reference sequence). This CDR3 region has 12 residues. Here the CDR3 DNA reads TGTGCCAGCCGTTCTACAGGAGATACGCAGTATTTT. The encoded protein is CASRSTGDTQYF.

The CDR3 loop is CASSLASGGSYEQYF. DNA of the CDR3: TGTGCCAGCAGCTTAGCTAGCGGGGGCTCCTACGAGCAGTACTTC. V and J are TRBV7-9 and TRBJ2-7, with 9 bases identical to TRBD2. J was trimmed by 0 bases and V by 0 bases; bases with no gene match: 0. The CDR3 is 15 amino acids. Germline V gives CDR1 SEHNR, CDR2 FQNEAQ (reference sequence). Filled out from reference TRBV7-9 and TRBJ2-7, the complete variable domain reads DTGVSQNPRHKITKRGQNVTFRCDPISEHNRLYWYRQTLGQGPEFLTYFQNEAQLEKSRLLSDRFSAERPKGSFSTLEIQRTEQGDSAMYLCASSLASGGSYEQYFGPGTRLTVT.

This chain links TRBV10-3 with TRBJ2-7, with TRBD1 as a possible D gene (6 bases). Germline V gene sequence: CDR1 ENHRY, CDR2 SYGVKD. Trimming took off 7 bases at V and 3 bases at J, with 10 bases between the two ends. This CDR3 has 12 residues. CDR3 coding DNA: TGTGCCATCAAACGGGACAACTACGAGCAGTACTTC. Translated: CAIKRDNYEQYF.

This chain joins TRBV6-6 and TRBJ2-1, with TRBD1 matching over 10 bases. The J segment lost 5 bases and the V segment lost 4 bases, leaving 8 bases of the junction unmatched. Germline V gene data show CDR1 as MNHNY and CDR2 as SVGAGI (reference sequence). The CDR3 contains 16 residues. CDR3 protein: CASSSSWTGGDNEQFF. CDR3 bases: TGTGCCAGCAGTTCCTCGTGGACAGGGGGGGACAATGAGCAGTTCTTC.

The chain uses TRBV5-5 and TRBJ1-4; 8 nucleotides line up with TRBD1. The CDR3 has 15 amino acids. Germline V gene data show CDR1 as SGHKS and CDR2 as YYEKEE (reference sequence). The ends lost 4 bases at V and 10 bases at J; junction bases unmatched: 12. CDR3 DNA: TGTGCCAGCAGCATTACAGGGGGACGGGATTCAAAACTGTTTTTT. It is translated as CASSITGGRDSKLFF.

Worth noting for this clone: The same CDR3 can be traced to other DNA sequences in this sample. The J gene is TRBJ2-2, the V gene TRBV30, with D perhaps matching TRBD1 or TRBD2 (5 bases each). The germline V and J ends were trimmed by 1 base and 5 bases, with 11 bases remaining between them. CDR3 length equals 14 residues. The germline V gene has CDR1 GTSNPN and CDR2 SVGIG (reference sequence). The CDR3 sequence is CAWSGGVRTGELFF. As DNA, the CDR3 is TGTGCCTGGAGTGGAGGGGTTAGGACCGGGGAGCTGTTTTTT.

Points on this clone: Different DNA sequences within this sample yield the same CDR3. V and J are TRBV9 and TRBJ2-3, with D hard to call. V lost 4 bases and J lost 4, with 7 bases in between. Germline V lookup: CDR1 SGDLS, CDR2 YYNGEE. The CDR3 has 12 amino acids. CDR3 sequence reads: CASSPSADTQYF. In DNA, the CDR3 is TGTGCCAGCAGCCCTTCGGCAGATACGCAGTATTTT.

This chain joins TRBV7-2 and TRBJ1-4; TRBD1 matches at 9 bases. J lost 5 bases, V lost 5 bases, and 9 bases had no gene match. Germline V gives CDR1 SGHTA, CDR2 FQGNSA. The CDR3 contains 16 residues. CDR3 coding DNA: TGTGCCAGCAGCATCTCGACAGGGGGGAGAAATGAAAAACTGTTTTTT. Translation gives CASSISTGGRNEKLFF.

This rearrangement joins TRBV5-1 to TRBJ2-4; 9 bases match TRBD1. The J segment lost 0 bases and the V segment lost 2 bases, leaving 15 bases of the junction unmatched. The germline V gene encodes CDR1 SGHRS and CDR2 YFSETQ. The CDR3 has 20 amino acids. CDR3 amino acids: CASSLRTPGQGRLAKNIQYF. The CDR3, as DNA: TGCGCCAGCAGCTTAAGGACCCCTGGACAGGGGCGGTTAGCCAAAAACATTCAGTACTTC.

A word on this clone: At the DNA level, this CDR3 is encoded by other sequences in the same sample as well. V and J are TRBV6-5 and TRBJ1-2; TRBD1 might be the D (5 bases). CDR3 length equals 13 residues. CDR1 is MNHEY and CDR2 is SVGAGI in the germline V gene. V gave up 2 bases and J gave up 2 bases, with 6 bases separating them. The CDR3 protein is CASSYGGNYGYTF. Here the CDR3 DNA reads TGTGCCAGCAGTTACGGGGGGAACTATGGCTACACCTTC.

As regards this clone: A junction boundary mismatches the germline segment, possibly from a read error. The V call is TRBV7-7, the J call TRBJ2-5, with TRBD1 identical over 9 bases. Germline V gives CDR1 SSHAT, CDR2 FNYEAQ (reference sequence). This CDR3 is built from 15 residues. In DNA, the CDR3 is TGTGCTAGCAGTCCCGGGACAGGGAACCAAGAGACCCAGTACTTC. Translation gives CASSPGTGNQETQYF.

Regarding this clone: The same CDR3 arises from other DNA sequences in this sample as well. The V and J genes are TRBV9 and TRBJ2-1; TRBD2 aligns across 10 bases. Germline V gene sequence: CDR1 SGDLS, CDR2 YYNGEE. The length of the CDR3 is 14 residues. V dropped 3 bases and J dropped 7; count of bases not matched to a gene: 4. CDR3 nucleotides: TGTGCCAGCAGCGCGAGCGGGGGGGCGAATGAGCAGTTCTTC. It codes for CASSASGGANEQFF.

The CDR3 here is CASSGLARNTGELFF. CDR3 coding DNA: TGTGCCAGCAGTGGTCTAGCTCGGAACACCGGGGAGCTGTTTTTT. The gene calls are TRBV28 and TRBJ2-2; a possible D gene is TRBD2 (5 bases). The germline V gene has CDR1 MDHEN and CDR2 SYDVKM. This CDR3 comprises 15 residues. Trimming left V 5 bases short and J 1 base short, with 11 bases between.

The chain has TRBV7-2 and TRBJ2-1, with D possibly being TRBD2 (6 bases). This CDR3 spans 16 amino acids. Trimming took off 2 bases at V and 6 bases at J, with 17 bases between the two ends. Germline assignment: CDR1 SGHTA and CDR2 FQGNSA. CDR3 loop: CASSLSPSQEGNEQFF. For the CDR3, the DNA is TGTGCCAGCAGCTTATCGCCCAGCCAGGAGGGCAATGAGCAGTTCTTC.

The rearrangement joins TRBV19 to TRBJ2-3, with D uncertain. Trimming stripped 8 bases from V and 1 base from J, with 16 bases between. Germline V gene data show CDR1 as LNHDA and CDR2 as SQIVND (reference sequence). This CDR3 comprises 15 residues. The DNA for the CDR3 is TGTGCCAGTGAGACCGCCTATCGAGGCACAGATACGCAGTATTTT. As protein: CASETAYRGTDTQYF.

This chain joins TRBV7-6 and TRBJ1-6, with D perhaps TRBD1 (6 bases). Trimming took off 1 base at V and 7 bases at J, with 11 bases between the two ends. Germline V gene lookup returns CDR1 SGHVS and CDR2 FNYEAQ. The CDR3 is made up of 15 amino acids. This CDR3 is CASSLGQGTNSPLHF. CDR3 nucleotide sequence: TGTGCCAGCAGCTTAGGCCAGGGGACCAATTCACCCCTCCACTTT. Filled out from reference TRBV7-6 and TRBJ1-6, the complete variable domain reads GAGVSQSPRYKVTKRGQDVALRCDPISGHVSLYWYRQALGQGPEFLTYFNYEAQQDKSGLPNDRFSAERPEGSISTLTIQRTEQRDSAMYRCASSLGQGTNSPLHFGNGTRLTVT.

The chain combines TRBV5-6 with TRBJ2-3, with D possibly being TRBD1 or TRBD2 (6 bases each). The CDR3 is made up of 13 amino acids. Trimming took 4 bases from V and 4 from J, leaving 10 bases between them. CDR1 SGHDT and CDR2 YYEEEE come from the germline V gene. CDR3 sequence reads: CASSPGASDTQYF. The CDR3 DNA reads as TGTGCCAGCAGCCCGGGGGCTTCAGATACGCAGTATTTT.

The V gene is TRBV28, the J gene TRBJ1-4, with D unresolved. The V gene's germline CDR1 is MDHEN and CDR2 SYDVKM. Trimming shortened V by 6 bases and J by 7 bases, and 9 bases separated the two germline ends. This CDR3 contains 12 residues. This chain's CDR3 is CASSQISEKLFF. The CDR3 nucleotides read TGTGCCAGCAGCCAAATAAGTGAAAAACTGTTTTTT. Using reference TRBV28 and TRBJ1-4 for the parts outside the CDR3, the full variable domain is DVKVTQSSRYLVKRTGEKVFLECVQDMDHENMFWYRQDPGLGLRLIYFSYDVKMKEKGDIPEGYSVSREKKERFSLILESASTNQTSMYLCASSQISEKLFFGSGTQLSVL.

The chain combines TRBV21-1 with TRBJ2-1; no DNA check was done on the table's D call, TRBD2. TRBV21-1 is a recognized pseudogene. CDR3 length equals 18 residues. CDR3 DNA: TGTGCCAGCACCGATGTGGGGGGGACCTACTTCTCCTACAATGAGCAGTTCTTC. This gives the protein CASTDVGGTYFSYNEQFF.

The rearrangement links TRBV15 to TRBJ2-1, with 7 bases aligning to TRBD2. V lost 4 bases, J lost 5 bases, and 8 bases stayed unmatched. Germline CDR1 LNHNV, CDR2 YYDKDF (reference sequence). There are 15 residues in the CDR3. This chain's CDR3 is CATSIDPAGHNEQFF. The CDR3 coding sequence is TGTGCCACCAGCATAGACCCAGCGGGGCACAATGAGCAGTTCTTC. The variable domain in full, with the rest retrieved from reference TRBV15 and TRBJ2-1, is DAMVIQNPRYQVTQFGKPVTLSCSQTLNHNVMYWYQQKSSQAPKLLFHYYDKDFNNEADTPDNFQSRRPNTSFCFLDIRSPGLGDTAMYLCATSIDPAGHNEQFFGPGTRLTVL.

The rearrangement links TRBV23-1 to TRBJ2-3, with 9 bases aligning to TRBD2. TRBV23-1 is assigned to the ORF class and has an uncertain function. The J segment lost 5 bases and the V segment lost 0 bases, leaving 3 bases of the junction unmatched. This CDR3 spans 15 amino acids. The CDR3 sequence is CASSQSLAGLDTQYF. Written as DNA, the CDR3 is TGCGCCAGCAGTCAATCGCTAGCGGGATTAGATACGCAGTATTTT.

The chain is built from TRBV18 and TRBJ2-7, with TRBD1 identical over 9 bases. The CDR3 contains 15 residues. Germline CDR1 and CDR2: KGHSH and LQKENI. V shed 3 bases and J 6 bases; nucleotides not matched to a gene: 9. The CDR3 protein is CASSPDRGILGEQYF. The CDR3 DNA reads as TGTGCCAGCTCACCTGACAGGGGGATCTTGGGCGAGCAGTACTTC. The full variable domain, with the rest looked up from reference TRBV18 and TRBJ2-7, is NAGVMQNPRHLVRRRGQEARLRCSPMKGHSHVYWYRQLPEEGLKFMVYLQKENIIDESGMPKERFSAEFPKEGPSILRIQQVVRGDSAAYFCASSPDRGILGEQYFGPGTRLTVT.

The chain links TRBV2 to TRBJ1-1; maybe TRBD1 (5 bases). The V end was cut by 4 bases, the J end by 5 bases, with 17 bases between. The CDR3 extends over 15 amino acids. Germline values: CDR1 SNHLY, CDR2 FYNNEI. CDR3 in DNA: TGTGCCAGCAGTGGGGACCGGGGGACCGGGACTGAAGCTTTCTTT. Protein: CASSGDRGTGTEAFF.

This chain links TRBV10-3 with TRBJ1-3; no clear D. Trimming removed 10 bases at V and 0 bases at J, with 16 bases between. The CDR3 has 15 amino acids. Germline CDR1 is ENHRY and CDR2 is SYGVKD. Written as DNA, the CDR3 is TGTGCCACGCGCGTGATTGGAACCTCTGGAAACACCATATATTTT. Translating gives CATRVIGTSGNTIYF.

The rearrangement joins TRBV5-1 to TRBJ2-1; TRBD2 matches at 8 bases. V dropped 7 bases and J dropped 4; count of bases not matched to a gene: 16. Germline V gene data show CDR1 as SGHRS and CDR2 as YFSETQ. This CDR3 region has 17 residues. For the CDR3, the DNA is TGCGCCAGCCATTTGGAACTAGCGGCCGAAACTTACAATGAGCAGTTCTTC. It is translated as CASHLELAAETYNEQFF.

The chain is built from TRBV28 and TRBJ2-7; perhaps TRBD2 as D (5 bases). The CDR3 loop spans 15 amino acids. Per germline, CDR1 MDHEN and CDR2 SYDVKM. V was cut by 6 bases and J by 3 bases, with 18 bases left in between. CDR3 amino acids: CASREASEGRYEQYF. CDR3 coding DNA: TGTGCCAGCAGGGAGGCGAGCGAAGGACGCTACGAGCAGTACTTC.